Included here is one TCR beta chain sequence, with context. The data originate from a study of T-cell memory formation after mild COVID-19. After 5'RACE with constant-segment primers, TCR alpha and TCR beta cDNA libraries carrying sample barcodes and UMIs were obtained. TCRdb used MiXCR to reprocess the 5' RACE reads, holding one entry per CDR3 protein. The sample includes 150,000 to 200,000 distinct CDR3 sequences, 11% seen only once; the top ten take roughly 3.8%. This CDR3 has 14 residues. The germline V gene encodes CDR1 SGHRS and CDR2 YFSETQ. V was pared by 0 bases and J by 7 bases, with 14 bases between.

Source material: PBMCs or a T cell subset sorted from them (not recorded which). This chain joins TRBV5-1 and TRBJ2-7, with a possible D match to TRBD2 (5 bases). This clonotype originated in a man between 18 and 29 years old who had mild COVID-19 (a few samples of this study predate the infection). Cell type and time point are not known. For the CDR3, the DNA is TGCGCCAGCAGCTTGGCGGGGTCTGCAAGGGAGCAGTACTTC. As protein: CASSLAGSAREQYF.